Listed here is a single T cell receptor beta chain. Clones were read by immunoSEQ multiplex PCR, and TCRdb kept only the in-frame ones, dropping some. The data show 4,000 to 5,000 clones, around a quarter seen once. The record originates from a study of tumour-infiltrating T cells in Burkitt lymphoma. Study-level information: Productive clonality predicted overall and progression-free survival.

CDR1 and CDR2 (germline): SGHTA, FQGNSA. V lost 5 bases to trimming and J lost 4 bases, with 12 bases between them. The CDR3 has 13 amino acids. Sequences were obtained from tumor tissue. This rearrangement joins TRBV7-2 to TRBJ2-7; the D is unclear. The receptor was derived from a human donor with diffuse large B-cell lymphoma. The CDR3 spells CASSPPSHYEQYF. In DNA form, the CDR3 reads TGTGCCAGCAGCCCGCCAAGCCATTACGAGCAGTACTTC.